These 14 T cell receptor beta chains were all obtained from the same sample, sequenced in a study of blood T cell repertoires in COVID-19 (dated by TCRdb to about 2020). Library prep was done by the immunoSEQ multiplex PCR assay. Imported from immuneACCESS, the table was reduced by TCRdb to in-frame sequences with V and J called. These copies leave out some clones; in studies compared against another copy, an unresolved V gene accounts for under half, and the cause of the remainder is not known. The sample has more than 200,000 clones on record, 70% to 90% of them singletons. Jointly, the top ten make up roughly 3.1% of the sample. The sequenced sample consisted of peripheral blood. These receptors all come from a young man with active or convalescent COVID-19.

The gene calls are TRBV6-6 and TRBJ2-3; 9 bases are a match to TRBD2. The CDR3 loop spans 16 amino acids. Germline lookup yields CDR1 MNHNY and CDR2 SVGAGI (reference sequence). Trimming cost V 2 bases and J 7 bases; bases outside gene matches: 10. The CDR3 nucleotides are TGTGCCAGCAGTTACGGACTGGCGGGAGGGCCAAATACGCAGTATTTT. Protein product: CASSYGLAGGPNTQYF.

The rearrangement links TRBV28 to TRBJ1-1, with D hard to call. V dropped 3 bases and J dropped 8 bases, with 16 bases sitting between them. The CDR3 totals 14 residues. Germline CDR1 MDHEN, CDR2 SYDVKM. The CDR3 nucleotides are TGTGCCAGCAGTTTCGTTGGTCCAGGCAGAGAAGCTTTCTTT. Residues: CASSFVGPGREAFF.

This rearrangement joins TRBV28 to TRBJ1-2; D ambiguous. The CDR3 is 11 amino acids. Germline V gives CDR1 MDHEN, CDR2 SYDVKM. V gave up 2 bases and J gave up 5 bases, with 3 bases separating them. The CDR3 DNA is TGTGCCAGCAGTTTACAGTATGGCTACACCTTC. Translating gives CASSLQYGYTF.

This chain connects TRBV19 to TRBJ1-3; perhaps TRBD1 as D (5 bases). The V and J ends lost 6 bases and 0 bases respectively, with 12 bases between them. This CDR3 has 15 amino acids. From germline, CDR1 is LNHDA and CDR2 SQIVND (reference sequence). The CDR3 spells CASRSSGGSGNTIYF. As DNA, the CDR3 is TGTGCCAGTAGATCCTCCGGGGGCTCTGGAAACACCATATATTTT.

The CDR3 region has the DNA TGTGCCTGGAGTGGGACTAGCGGGGGGCTCGAGCAGTACTTC. Its translation is CAWSGTSGGLEQYF. The chain carries TRBV30 and TRBJ2-7; 14 positions match TRBD2. With 1 base clipped from V and 6 bases from J, the junction kept 2 bases outside the gene matches. The CDR3 has 14 amino acids. The germline CDR1 and CDR2 sequences are GTSNPN and SVGIG (reference sequence).

CDR3 in DNA: TGTGCAAGTCGCTTAGGGACAGGTAGTGACAATGAGCAGTTCTTC. Translated, it gives CASRLGTGSDNEQFF. The chain has TRBV12-2 and TRBJ2-1; no DNA check was done on the table's D call, TRBD1. TRBV12-2 is described as a pseudogene. The CDR3 contains 15 residues.

V is TRBV7-2 and J is TRBJ1-3; D uncertain. Trimming took 2 bases from V and 4 from J, leaving 3 bases between them. Germline assignment: CDR1 SGHTA and CDR2 FQGNSA. The length of the CDR3 is 12 residues. The CDR3 is CASSLTGNTIYF. The CDR3 DNA is TGTGCCAGCAGCTTAACAGGAAACACCATATATTTT.

The V and J genes are TRBV14 and TRBJ1-6; TRBD1 aligns across 11 bases. The CDR3 is 15 amino acids. From germline, CDR1 is SGHDN and CDR2 FVKESK. The V segment lost 3 bases and the J segment 9 bases; nucleotides outside the gene matches: 4. CDR3 in amino acids: CASSQSGTGGSPLHF. The DNA for the CDR3 is TGTGCCAGCAGCCAGTCCGGGACAGGGGGTTCACCCCTCCACTTT. Variable domain in full (rest from reference TRBV14 and TRBJ1-6): EAGVTQFPSHSVIEKGQTVTLRCDPISGHDNLYWYRRVMGKEIKFLLHFVKESKQDESGMPNNRFLAERTGGTYSTLKVQPAELEDSGVYFCASSQSGTGGSPLHFGNGTRLTVT.

The V call is TRBV24-1, the J call TRBJ1-2; 10 bases map to TRBD1. The CDR3 sequence is 16 residues long. Per germline, CDR1 KGHDR and CDR2 SFDVKD. With 5 bases clipped from V and 10 bases from J, the junction kept 15 bases outside the gene matches. CDR3 sequence: CATSGYGVGTGELYTF. In nucleotides, the CDR3 is TGTGCCACCAGTGGATACGGGGTCGGGACAGGGGAACTCTACACCTTC.

This chain links TRBV11-2 with TRBJ2-7; D is undetermined. Germline V CDR1 and CDR2: SGHAT, FQNNGV. The CDR3 runs to 13 residues. Trimming removed 6 bases at V and 2 bases at J, with 11 bases between. The CDR3 loop is CASRPTAAYEQYF. Written as DNA, the CDR3 is TGTGCCAGCAGGCCCACAGCAGCCTACGAGCAGTACTTC.

V and J are TRBV14 and TRBJ2-3; 12 positions agree with TRBD2. Germline assignment: CDR1 SGHDN and CDR2 FVKESK. V lost 5 bases, J lost 1 base, and 10 bases stayed unmatched. The CDR3 sequence is 18 residues long. In nucleotides, the CDR3 is TGTGCCAGCAGCACACGACTAGCGGGGGTCCGACGCACAGATACGCAGTATTTT. As protein: CASSTRLAGVRRTDTQYF. Full variable domain (missing parts from reference TRBV14 and TRBJ2-3): EAGVTQFPSHSVIEKGQTVTLRCDPISGHDNLYWYRRVMGKEIKFLLHFVKESKQDESGMPNNRFLAERTGGTYSTLKVQPAELEDSGVYFCASSTRLAGVRRTDTQYFGPGTRLTVL.

The V gene is TRBV28, the J gene TRBJ1-1; D remains unclear. CDR1 and CDR2 from the germline V gene are MDHEN and SYDVKM. The CDR3 length is 13 residues. Trimming cost V 3 bases and J 2 bases, with 7 bases left between them. The CDR3 region has the DNA TGTGCCAGCAGTTTCCCCACTAACACTGAAGCTTTCTTT. Residues: CASSFPTNTEAFF.

J is TRBJ1-6 and V is TRBV6-5; the D gene is possibly TRBD1 (6 bases). CDR3 length: 14 residues. Germline-derived CDR1 and CDR2 are MNHEY and SVGAGI. Trimming stripped 6 bases from V and 6 bases from J, with 12 bases between. The CDR3 is CASSRDMVNSPLHF. CDR3 bases: TGTGCCAGCAGCCGGGACATGGTTAATTCACCCCTCCACTTT.

The CDR3 spells CASSPDRGVREAFF. The CDR3 DNA follows: TGTGCCAGCAGCCCTGACAGGGGAGTAAGGGAAGCTTTCTTT. V is TRBV7-2 and J is TRBJ1-1; the match to TRBD1 covers 8 bases. The germline V gene has CDR1 SGHTA and CDR2 FQGNSA. The trim removed 5 bases at V and 8 bases at J, leaving 10 bases unmatched. The CDR3 is 14 amino acids.